This TCR beta chain emerged from a study of cytomegalovirus exposure and HLA in healthy donors. The PCR used 60 Vbeta and 13 Jbeta primers. The method was immunoSEQ multiplex PCR; TCRdb's version includes in-frame clones alone and lacks a portion of them. The sample records 100,000 to 150,000 clones, over 75% being singletons. The study's findings and limits: An analysis was carried out at a later point. It showed that HLA-associated TCR beta chains were more clonally expanded than equally common non-associated chains. Later, TCR association rates were found to vary by HLA locus, highest for DRB1 and lowest for HLA-C. A missense variant in DCLRE1C was later tied to TCR beta V- and J-gene trimming. The study had only CMV serostatus as immune exposure information.

As regards this clone: Its specificity is unknown.

V shed 9 bases and J 2 bases; nucleotides not matched to a gene: 8. Germline CDR1 LNHDA, CDR2 SQIVND (reference sequence). The CDR3 has 14 amino acids. The V gene is TRBV19, the J gene TRBJ2-3; TRBD2 matches at 7 bases. Material: PBMCs. The receptor was isolated from a woman aged 40 to 50 in good health and CMV-seropositive. CDR3 protein: CASSLAVNTDTQYF. The CDR3 nucleotides are TGTGCCAGCAGTCTAGCGGTTAACACAGATACGCAGTATTTT.